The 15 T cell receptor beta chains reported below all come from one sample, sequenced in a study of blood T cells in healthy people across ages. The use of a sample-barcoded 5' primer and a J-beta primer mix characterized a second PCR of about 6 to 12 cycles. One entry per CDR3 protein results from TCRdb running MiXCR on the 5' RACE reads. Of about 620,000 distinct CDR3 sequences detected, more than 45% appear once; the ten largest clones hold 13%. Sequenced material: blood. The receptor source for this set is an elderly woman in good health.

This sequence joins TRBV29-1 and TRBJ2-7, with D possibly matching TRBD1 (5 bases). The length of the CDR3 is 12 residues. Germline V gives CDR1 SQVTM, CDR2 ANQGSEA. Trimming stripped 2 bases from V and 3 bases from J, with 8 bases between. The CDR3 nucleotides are TGCAGCGTTGAAAGCCAGGGCTACGAGCAGTACTTC. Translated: CSVESQGYEQYF.

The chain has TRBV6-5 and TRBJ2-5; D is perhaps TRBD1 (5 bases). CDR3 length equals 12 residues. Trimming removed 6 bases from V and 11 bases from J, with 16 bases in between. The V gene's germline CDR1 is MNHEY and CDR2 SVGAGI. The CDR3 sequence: CASSRVGYKQYF. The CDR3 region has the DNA TGTGCCAGCAGCAGGGTCGGATACAAGCAGTACTTC.

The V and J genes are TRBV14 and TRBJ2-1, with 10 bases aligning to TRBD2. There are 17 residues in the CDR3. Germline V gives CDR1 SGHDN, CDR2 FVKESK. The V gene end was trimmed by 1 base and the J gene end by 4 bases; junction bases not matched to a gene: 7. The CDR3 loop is CASSQGVGLASYNEQFF. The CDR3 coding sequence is TGTGCCAGCAGCCAAGGGGTGGGACTAGCGAGTTACAATGAGCAGTTCTTC.

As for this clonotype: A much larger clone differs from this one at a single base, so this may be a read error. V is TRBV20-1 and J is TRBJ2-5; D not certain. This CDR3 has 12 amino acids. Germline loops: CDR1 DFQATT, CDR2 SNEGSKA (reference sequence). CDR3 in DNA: TGCAGTGCTAGGCGACACCAAGAGACCCGGTACTTC. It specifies CSARRHQETRYF.

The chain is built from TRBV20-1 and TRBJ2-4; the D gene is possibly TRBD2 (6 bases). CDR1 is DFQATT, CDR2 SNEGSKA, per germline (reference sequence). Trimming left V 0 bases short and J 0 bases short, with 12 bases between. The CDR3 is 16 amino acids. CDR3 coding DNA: TGCAGTGCTAGAGATCTGCGGGAACGAGCCAAAAACATTCAGTACTTC. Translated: CSARDLRERAKNIQYF.

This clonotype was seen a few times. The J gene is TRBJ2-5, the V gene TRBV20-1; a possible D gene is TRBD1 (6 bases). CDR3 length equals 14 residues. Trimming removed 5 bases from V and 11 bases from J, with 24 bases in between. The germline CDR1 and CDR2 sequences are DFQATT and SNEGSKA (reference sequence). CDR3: CSAPDRTYNNEQYF. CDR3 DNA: TGCAGTGCTCCTGACAGGACCTATAACAATGAGCAGTACTTC.

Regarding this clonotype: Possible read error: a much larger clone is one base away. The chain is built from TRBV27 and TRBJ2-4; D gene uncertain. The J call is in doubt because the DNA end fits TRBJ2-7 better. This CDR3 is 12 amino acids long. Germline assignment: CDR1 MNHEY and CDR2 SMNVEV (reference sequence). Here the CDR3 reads CAFLEDTYEQYF. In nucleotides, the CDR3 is TGTGCCTTCCTCGAGGATACCTACGAGCAGTACTTC.

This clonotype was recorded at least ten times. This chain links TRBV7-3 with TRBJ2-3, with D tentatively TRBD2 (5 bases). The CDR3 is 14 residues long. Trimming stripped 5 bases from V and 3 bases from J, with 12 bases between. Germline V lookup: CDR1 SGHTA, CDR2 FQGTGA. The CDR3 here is CASSPGLLTDTQYF. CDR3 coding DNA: TGTGCCAGCAGCCCCGGACTGTTAACAGATACGCAGTATTTT.

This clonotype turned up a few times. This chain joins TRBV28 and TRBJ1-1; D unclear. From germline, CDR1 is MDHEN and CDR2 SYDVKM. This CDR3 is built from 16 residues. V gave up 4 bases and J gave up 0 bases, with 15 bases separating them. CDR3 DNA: TGTGCCAGCAGTTCGTCCTCTGTTCGCATGAACACTGAAGCTTTCTTT. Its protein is CASSSSSVRMNTEAFF.

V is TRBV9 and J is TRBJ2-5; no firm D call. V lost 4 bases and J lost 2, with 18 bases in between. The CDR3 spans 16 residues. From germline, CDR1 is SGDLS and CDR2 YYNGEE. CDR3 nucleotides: TGTGCCAGCAGCCCCCAAAGGGCCACCGCTCAAGAGACCCAGTACTTC. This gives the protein CASSPQRATAQETQYF.

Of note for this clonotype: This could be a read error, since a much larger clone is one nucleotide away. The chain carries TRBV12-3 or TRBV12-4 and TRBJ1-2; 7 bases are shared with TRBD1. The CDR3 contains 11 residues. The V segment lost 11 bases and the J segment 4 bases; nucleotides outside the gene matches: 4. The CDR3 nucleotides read TGTGCCGGCCAGGGGGGCTATGGCTACACCTTC. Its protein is CAGQGGYGYTF.

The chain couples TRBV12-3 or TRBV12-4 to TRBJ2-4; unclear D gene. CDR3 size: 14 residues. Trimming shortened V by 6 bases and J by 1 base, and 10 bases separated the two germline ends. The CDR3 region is CASSLRYAKNIQYF. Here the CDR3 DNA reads TGTGCCAGCAGCCTTAGGTACGCCAAAAACATTCAGTACTTC.

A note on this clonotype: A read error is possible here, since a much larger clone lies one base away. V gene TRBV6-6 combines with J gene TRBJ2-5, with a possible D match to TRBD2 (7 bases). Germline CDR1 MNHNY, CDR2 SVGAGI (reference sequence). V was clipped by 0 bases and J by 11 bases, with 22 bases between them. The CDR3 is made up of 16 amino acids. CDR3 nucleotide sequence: TGTGCCAGCAGTTACTCAGGGGGGGGCGTTTACAATGAGCAGTACTTC. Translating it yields CASSYSGGGVYNEQYF.

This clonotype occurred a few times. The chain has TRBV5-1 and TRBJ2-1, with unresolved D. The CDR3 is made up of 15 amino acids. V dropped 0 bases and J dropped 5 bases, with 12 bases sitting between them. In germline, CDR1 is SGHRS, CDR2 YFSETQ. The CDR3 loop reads CASSLVGLDDNEQFF. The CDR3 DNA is TGCGCCAGCAGCTTGGTAGGGCTCGATGACAATGAGCAGTTCTTC.

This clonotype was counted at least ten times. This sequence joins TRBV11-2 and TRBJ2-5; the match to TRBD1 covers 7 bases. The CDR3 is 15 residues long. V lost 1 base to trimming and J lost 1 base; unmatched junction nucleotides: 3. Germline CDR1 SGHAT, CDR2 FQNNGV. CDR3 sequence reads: CASSLGGTVQETQYF. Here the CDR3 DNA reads TGTGCCAGCAGCTTAGGGGGGACAGTCCAAGAGACCCAGTACTTC.